Shown below are 31 T cell receptor beta chains from a single sample sequenced in a study of blood T cell repertoires in COVID-19. The data were produced by immunoSEQ multiplex PCR, yet TCRdb's version contains in-frame clones alone and is incomplete. The repertoire holds 200,000 to 250,000 clones, with roughly 84% as singletons. The material sequenced was peripheral blood. The source is a man in his forties or fifties with active or convalescent COVID-19.

The gene calls are TRBV5-5 and TRBJ1-4, with 10 bases identical to TRBD1. V gave up 1 base and J gave up 3 bases; unmatched junction bases: 15. This CDR3 has 20 residues. The germline V gene has CDR1 SGHKS and CDR2 YYEKEE (reference sequence). CDR3 sequence: CASSLWPGQGRGTANEKLFF. The CDR3 DNA follows: TGTGCCAGCAGCTTGTGGCCGGGACAGGGGCGGGGAACGGCTAATGAAAAACTGTTTTTT.

V usage is TRBV5-6 and J usage is TRBJ1-6; tentatively, D is TRBD1 (5 bases). This CDR3 comprises 15 residues. Germline loops: CDR1 SGHDT, CDR2 YYEEEE. Trimming stripped 1 base from V and 8 bases from J, with 13 bases between. In DNA, the CDR3 is TGTGCCAGCAGCTTGAGGCAGGGCTCGCATTCACCCCTCCACTTT. This translates into CASSLRQGSHSPLHF.

The chain carries TRBV5-4 and TRBJ2-3, with 9 nucleotides matching TRBD2. CDR3 length: 14 amino acids. J was trimmed by 4 bases and V by 0 bases; bases with no gene match: 0. Germline CDR1 SGHNT, CDR2 YYREEE (reference sequence). The CDR3 DNA follows: TGTGCCAGCAGCTTGGTAGCGGGGGCAGATACGCAGTATTTT. It yields the protein CASSLVAGADTQYF. The whole variable domain, filled in from reference TRBV5-4 and TRBJ2-3, reads ETGVTQSPTHLIKTRGQQVTLRCSSQSGHNTVSWYQQALGQGPQFIFQYYREEENGRGNFPPRFSGLQFPNYSSELNVNALELDDSALYLCASSLVAGADTQYFGPGTRLTVL.

V and J are TRBV18 and TRBJ2-2, with D possibly TRBD1 on 6 matching bases. The CDR3 has 17 residues. With 0 bases removed from V and 3 bases from J, the gap between germline ends came to 14 bases. Germline values: CDR1 KGHSH, CDR2 LQKENI. CDR3 nucleotides: TGTGCCAGCTCACCACCGGCCGGGACATACTACACCGGGGAGCTGTTTTTT. Encoded protein: CASSPPAGTYYTGELFF.

V and J are TRBV10-3 and TRBJ1-1, with 7 bases that match TRBD1. The CDR3 length is 13 residues. The germline V gene has CDR1 ENHRY and CDR2 SYGVKD. Unmatched junction bases numbered 3, after V lost 0 bases and J lost 8 bases. The CDR3 is CAISESGQQEAFF. The CDR3 DNA is TGTGCCATCAGTGAGTCGGGACAGCAGGAAGCTTTCTTT.

The chain has TRBV6-2 or TRBV6-3 and TRBJ2-4; possibly TRBD2 for D (6 bases). The CDR3 totals 12 residues. Germline V CDR1 and CDR2: MNHEY, SVGEGT. The V and J ends lost 5 bases and 9 bases respectively, with 11 bases between them. The CDR3 DNA sequence: TGTGCCAGCAGTAGCCAGGGAGGCATTCAGTACTTC. Its translation is CASSSQGGIQYF.

The J gene is TRBJ2-3, the V gene TRBV14; no clear D. Germline CDR1 and CDR2: SGHDN and FVKESK. Trimming shortened V by 4 bases and J by 2 bases, and 7 bases separated the two germline ends. CDR3 size: 13 residues. The DNA for the CDR3 is TGTGCCAGCAGCCCAGCGAACACAGATACGCAGTATTTT. Its protein is CASSPANTDTQYF. Filled out from reference TRBV14 and TRBJ2-3, the complete variable domain reads EAGVTQFPSHSVIEKGQTVTLRCDPISGHDNLYWYRRVMGKEIKFLLHFVKESKQDESGMPNNRFLAERTGGTYSTLKVQPAELEDSGVYFCASSPANTDTQYFGPGTRLTVL.

The chain recombines TRBV10-3 with TRBJ1-2; TRBD1 matches 9 bases. Germline-derived CDR1 and CDR2 are ENHRY and SYGVKD. This CDR3 is 12 amino acids long. V gave up 8 bases and J gave up 6 bases; unmatched junction bases: 4. CDR3 DNA: TGTGCCATCTCCCGGGACAGGGATGGCTACACCTTC. It codes for CAISRDRDGYTF.

The chain couples TRBV5-1 to TRBJ2-5, with TRBD2 as a possible D gene (5 bases). With 6 bases removed from V and 5 bases from J, the gap between germline ends came to 20 bases. Germline assignment: CDR1 SGHRS and CDR2 YFSETQ. This CDR3 region has 15 residues. The CDR3 DNA reads as TGCGCCAGCAAAAAGAACGTCGACGGCGGGGAGACCCAGTACTTC. Its translation is CASKKNVDGGETQYF.

The count of this clone is one. The chain joins TRBV10-2 to TRBJ1-2, with unresolved D. The CDR3 spans 14 residues. Germline lookup yields CDR1 WSHSY and CDR2 SAAADI. Trimming took 6 bases from V and 0 from J, leaving 11 bases between them. The CDR3 coding sequence is TGCGCCAGCAGCCCCGCGGGCTCTAACTATGGCTACACCTTC. Translating it yields CASSPAGSNYGYTF.

This chain links TRBV29-1 with TRBJ1-2; D is possibly TRBD1 (5 bases). The CDR3 totals 11 residues. Per germline, CDR1 SQVTM and CDR2 ANQGSEA. Between the trimmed V and J ends, which lost 7 bases and 6 bases, there was a span of 12 bases. CDR3 bases: TGCAGCGCCCGACTAGGGGATGGCTACACCTTC. Translated, it gives CSARLGDGYTF.

The J gene is TRBJ2-4, the V gene TRBV5-1, with D perhaps matching TRBD2 (5 bases). V dropped 2 bases and J dropped 1 base, with 13 bases sitting between them. The CDR3 sequence is 16 residues long. Germline CDR1 is SGHRS and CDR2 is YFSETQ. The CDR3 region is CASSLDLALAKNIQYF. In DNA form, the CDR3 reads TGCGCCAGCAGCTTAGACCTAGCCTTGGCCAAAAACATTCAGTACTTC.

This clone was recorded a few times. The genes are TRBV10-3 and TRBJ2-2; D not certain. The germline V and J ends were trimmed by 0 bases and 8 bases, with 4 bases remaining between them. Germline CDR1 and CDR2: ENHRY and SYGVKD. The CDR3 consists of 12 residues. Written as DNA, the CDR3 is TGTGCCATCAGTGAGTCTTTAGGGGAGCTGTTTTTT. It codes for CAISESLGELFF.

This clone was seen once. For the CDR3, the DNA is TGTGCCAGTAGGCCTCGGGGGGCTCACAATGAGCAGTTCTTC. Translated: CASRPRGAHNEQFF. V usage is TRBV19 and J usage is TRBJ2-1; D might be TRBD2 (7 bases). This CDR3 is built from 14 residues. CDR1 LNHDA and CDR2 SQIVND come from the germline V gene (reference sequence). Trimming removed 6 bases from V and 5 bases from J, with 14 bases in between. The full variable domain, in which reference TRBV19 and TRBJ2-1 provide the parts outside the CDR3, is DGGITQSPKYLFRKEGQNVTLSCEQNLNHDAMYWYRQDPGQGLRLIYYSQIVNDFQKGDIAEGYSVSREKKESFPLTVTSAQKNPTAFYLCASRPRGAHNEQFFGPGTRLTVL.

This clone appeared a few times. The chain couples TRBV7-9 to TRBJ2-3; 9 bases match TRBD2. J gave up 3 bases and V 2 bases, and 6 bases lay outside the gene matches. Germline V gene lookup returns CDR1 SEHNR and CDR2 FQNEAQ (reference sequence). The length of the CDR3 is 16 residues. The CDR3: CASSLLAGGLTDTQYF. In DNA form, the CDR3 reads TGTGCCAGCAGCTTATTGGCGGGGGGGCTGACAGATACGCAGTATTTT.

This rearrangement joins TRBV9 to TRBJ2-1, with 9 bases lining up with TRBD2. The V gene's germline CDR1 is SGDLS and CDR2 YYNGEE. The CDR3 runs 15 residues. V was pared by 7 bases and J by 0 bases, with 5 bases of the junction left unmatched. The CDR3: CASQVAGDSYNEQFF. The CDR3 DNA reads as TGTGCCAGCCAGGTAGCGGGGGACTCCTACAATGAGCAGTTCTTC.

J is TRBJ1-2 and V is TRBV29-1; weak D call: TRBD1 (5 bases). This CDR3 has 15 residues. CDR1 is SQVTM, CDR2 ANQGSEA, per germline. V lost 2 bases and J 0 bases, leaving 13 bases between the germline ends. CDR3: CSVELGGGANYGYTF. In DNA form, the CDR3 reads TGCAGCGTTGAATTGGGGGGGGGAGCTAACTATGGCTACACCTTC.

The chain uses TRBV10-3 and TRBJ2-7; 7 bases line up with TRBD2. Germline trimming cut 4 bases from V and 5 bases from J; bases unmatched to any gene: 14. The CDR3 consists of 16 residues. CDR1 and CDR2 from the germline V gene are ENHRY and SYGVKD. In DNA, the CDR3 is TGTGCCATCAGTGCGCCGCGTGGGGGAGGGAAAAACGAGCAGTACTTC. It encodes CAISAPRGGGKNEQYF.

This chain joins TRBV18 and TRBJ2-1; D ambiguous. This CDR3 spans 14 amino acids. V lost 2 bases to trimming and J lost 4 bases, with 9 bases between them. Germline CDR1 reads KGHSH; CDR2 reads LQKENI. CDR3 residues: CASSPYSRYNEQFF. Here the CDR3 DNA reads TGTGCCAGCTCACCATATTCCAGGTACAATGAGCAGTTCTTC.

In this sample, this clone turned up a few times. The chain joins TRBV9 to TRBJ2-2; TRBD2 aligns across 8 bases. The CDR3 contains 15 residues. CDR1 SGDLS and CDR2 YYNGEE come from the germline V gene. The V gene end was trimmed by 0 bases and the J gene end by 7 bases; junction bases not matched to a gene: 5. The DNA of the CDR3 is TGTGCCAGCAGCGTAGGCGGGGGGCTTGACGGGGAGCTGTTTTTT. This codes for CASSVGGGLDGELFF.

This chain joins TRBV11-2 and TRBJ2-3; 7 bases are a match to TRBD2. The CDR3 sequence is 15 residues long. With 4 bases clipped from V and 1 base from J, the junction kept 5 bases outside the gene matches. CDR1 SGHAT and CDR2 FQNNGV come from the germline V gene. This CDR3 is CASSSPLAGTDTQYF. DNA for the CDR3: TGTGCCAGCAGCTCCCCCCTAGCGGGCACAGATACGCAGTATTTT.

The chain joins TRBV5-3 to TRBJ2-7; 16 nucleotides line up with TRBD2. TRBV5-3 belongs to the ORF category, with a function that is uncertain. This CDR3 comprises 18 residues. V gave up 4 bases and J gave up 3 bases; unmatched junction bases: 10. As DNA, the CDR3 is TGTGCCAGAAGCGCGGGACTAGCGGGAGGGACCCGTTACTACGAGCAGTACTTC. The encoded protein is CARSAGLAGGTRYYEQYF.

J is TRBJ1-2 and V is TRBV24-1, with 9 bases identical to TRBD1. CDR3 length equals 14 residues. The V gene's germline CDR1 is KGHDR and CDR2 SFDVKD. With V trimmed by 4 bases and J by 8 bases, 7 bases remained unmatched. The CDR3 DNA follows: TGTGCCACCAGTGACCCCAACAGGGGGCGAGGCTACACCTTC. The encoded protein is CATSDPNRGRGYTF.

This chain uses TRBV7-2 with TRBJ2-4; the match to TRBD2 covers 10 bases. The CDR3 has 14 residues. Germline-derived CDR1 and CDR2 are SGHTA and FQGNSA. The junction had 3 bases not matched to a gene; V was cut back by 2 bases and J by 8 bases. The CDR3 is CASSLSAGGDIQYF. CDR3 sequence (DNA): TGTGCCAGCAGCTTATCAGCGGGGGGGGACATTCAGTACTTC.

The V gene is TRBV2, the J gene TRBJ2-3; 9 bases line up with TRBD2. CDR3 length: 18 amino acids. Trimming cost V 6 bases and J 3 bases; bases outside gene matches: 16. Germline V gene sequence: CDR1 SNHLY, CDR2 FYNNEI. The DNA of the CDR3 is TGTGCCAGCAGCCTTGTTCTTGGGGGACTAGCAATTACAGATACGCAGTATTTT. Amino acids: CASSLVLGGLAITDTQYF.

This clone was detected only once. J is TRBJ1-4 and V is TRBV6-5; D gene uncertain. The CDR3 is 15 amino acids. The germline V gene has CDR1 MNHEY and CDR2 SVGAGI. Trimming shortened V by 8 bases and J by 1 base, and 14 bases separated the two germline ends. The CDR3 region has the DNA TGTGCCAGCCAACCAGCGGGGAGAACTAATGAAAAACTGTTTTTT. Protein: CASQPAGRTNEKLFF.

The chain joins TRBV5-1 to TRBJ2-1; D might be TRBD1 (5 bases). V was clipped by 2 bases and J by 7 bases, with 10 bases between them. The CDR3 spans 13 residues. Germline lookup yields CDR1 SGHRS and CDR2 YFSETQ. The CDR3 protein is CASSFGHQNEQFF. The CDR3 coding sequence is TGCGCCAGCAGCTTTGGACACCAGAATGAGCAGTTCTTC.

This clone has only one observation. The chain links TRBV28 to TRBJ1-5; 7 bases line up with TRBD1. Trimming cost V 7 bases and J 2 bases; bases outside gene matches: 11. Germline V gene lookup returns CDR1 MDHEN and CDR2 SYDVKM. The CDR3 length is 16 residues. The CDR3 spells CASTSQGVWGNQPQHF. For the CDR3, the DNA is TGTGCCAGCACGAGCCAGGGGGTGTGGGGCAATCAGCCCCAGCATTTT.

The chain's CDR3 is CASSVASGSSTDTQYF. The CDR3 coding sequence is TGTGCCAGCAGCGTAGCGAGCGGGTCTAGCACAGATACGCAGTATTTT. This chain uses TRBV9 with TRBJ2-3, with D possibly being TRBD2 (6 bases). CDR1 SGDLS and CDR2 YYNGEE come from the germline V gene. This CDR3 spans 16 amino acids. The V end was cut by 0 bases, the J end by 0 bases, with 11 bases between.

The J gene is TRBJ1-2, the V gene TRBV7-8; TRBD1 might be the D (6 bases). Trimming stripped 0 bases from V and 9 bases from J, with 23 bases between. There are 17 residues in the CDR3. CDR1 is SGHVS and CDR2 is FQNEAQ in the germline V gene. CDR3 in amino acids: CASSLAYLAGAPISYTF. Here the CDR3 DNA reads TGTGCCAGCAGCTTAGCCTACCTCGCAGGGGCCCCAATTAGCTACACCTTC.

The chain combines TRBV20-1 with TRBJ2-2, with TRBD1 matching 7 bases. With 3 bases clipped from V and 1 base from J, the junction kept 5 bases outside the gene matches. The CDR3 is 15 amino acids. Germline CDR1 reads DFQATT; CDR2 reads SNEGSKA (reference sequence). The CDR3 nucleotides read TGCAGTGCTAGTCCGTACAGGGGGAACACCGGGGAGCTGTTTTTT. Translating it yields CSASPYRGNTGELFF.